The clone carrying this T cell receptor beta chain was seen a handful of times. This entry belongs to a study of response to subunit inactivated influenza vaccine. TCRdb re-called the RT-PCR reads through MiXCR, storing one row per CDR3 protein. Of 150,000 to 200,000 distinct CDR3 sequences listed, roughly 12% were seen once; the top ten hold 25% to 30%. The junction had 2 bases not matched to a gene; V was cut back by 3 bases and J by 5 bases. CDR1 is MDHEN, CDR2 SYDVKM, per germline. The CDR3 runs 13 residues. Another study also made use of these data, one on T cells expressing NK-cell markers. Per that paper: TCR beta cDNA was generated via 5'RACE template switching incorporating UMIs. The authors derived TCR beta repertoires from sorted CD3+CD56+NKG2C+, CD3+CD56+NKG2C- and CD3+CD56-NKG2C+ T cells. About 6 donors had dominant NKG2C+ clonotypes that comprised about 1.0-7.5% of their CD8+ T cells. These clonotypes also led the CD3+CD56-NKG2C+ fraction in a handful of donors. Whether expanded NKG2C-expressing T cell clones recognize HCMV is unknown.

This clonotype was obtained from a man aged 50-59 years who received an inactivated influenza vaccine. The V gene is TRBV28, the J gene TRBJ2-3, with TRBD2 identical over 7 bases. The sample in question was CD8+ T cells sorted from PBMCs, obtained 11 to 12 days after vaccination. The DNA of the CDR3 is TGTGCCAGCAGTTTCCGCGGGGGAGATACGCAGTATTTT. Protein product: CASSFRGGDTQYF.